Listed below are T cell receptor beta chains from one sample, sequenced in a study of post-analysis software for immune sequencing data. TCRdb called the PCR reads again in MiXCR, with one record for every CDR3 protein. Of more than 500,000 distinct CDR3 sequences in the sample, 30% to 40% were seen once. Input material: blood. The source is a girl under 18 with multiple sclerosis. CDR3s leave out the opening cysteine and the closing phenylalanine or tryptophan. Some rows have no size entry. The others give once, few or many, or a class for an expanded clone.

TRBV10-3	-	TRBJ1-5	AIRDREDQPQH
TRBV6-1	once	TRBJ2-1	ASRSVGEQF
TRBV15	-	TRBJ1-6	ATRSLRANSPLH
TRBV5-1	-	-	ASNQRGSSYNEQY
TRBV29-1	-	TRBJ1-1	SVLDGSMNTEAF
TRBV11-2	few	TRBJ1-5	ASSLVQGWGEDQPQH
TRBV20-1	-	TRBJ2-1	SATPTGSSYNEQF
TRBV20-1	few	TRBJ1-2	SAEDTQIYGYT
TRBV6-1	few	TRBJ2-7	ASRPVGVSYEQY
TRBV5-5	-	TRBJ2-6	ASSGPHGANVLT
TRBV5-1	medium-sized	TRBJ2-7	ASVRFEQY
TRBV27	few	TRBJ2-3	ASGGFDTDTQY
TRBV29-1	many	TRBJ2-1	SVEAGGAYNEQF
TRBV12-3/TRBV12-4	few	TRBJ1-2	ASSTGTPGGYT
TRBV7-2	few	TRBJ2-3	ASRLTSTDTQY
TRBV3-1	many	TRBJ2-3	ASSQAGAGTDTQY
TRBV6-1	-	TRBJ1-1	ASSGLGGREAF
TRBV20-1	-	TRBJ1-5	SALGVTLYDQPQH
TRBV7-2	-	TRBJ1-5	ASSLADNQPQH
TRBV5-1	few	TRBJ1-2	ASSLSGDNYGYT
TRBV7-9	-	TRBJ2-3	ASSLEVGGPTPATDTQY
TRBV27	-	TRBJ2-3	ASGYPGAGGASTDTQY
TRBV7-2	-	TRBJ1-2	ASSSLSYGHT
TRBV6-5	few	TRBJ1-3	ASSSSPPTGSQY
TRBV3-1	-	TRBJ1-2	ASSQLGTLGGYT
TRBV20-1	-	TRBJ1-2	SGRTGSNYGYT
TRBV7-2	many	TRBJ1-5	ASSFQAGLNQPQH
TRBV29-1	few	TRBJ2-7	SAIPGGWKVNEQY
TRBV5-6	few	TRBJ1-5	ASSLGATQPQH
TRBV10-3	few	TRBJ1-6	AISGGTSYNSPLH
TRBV11-2	-	TRBJ1-1	ASSLEGALLPDDEAF
TRBV20-1	few	TRBJ2-5	SATRRQGFQETQY
TRBV19	-	TRBJ1-2	ASSIDISSVYGYT
TRBV20-1	-	TRBJ1-5	SARDGDSPRGPQH
TRBV29-1	-	TRBJ2-7	SVRGQRGSYEQY
TRBV5-1	-	TRBJ2-3	ASSSIGDSTDTQY
TRBV20-1	-	TRBJ2-3	SARTSVGGRPATQY
TRBV29-1	-	TRBJ1-1	SVRGGNTEAF
TRBV20-1	few	TRBJ1-2	SADDRGGNYGYT
TRBV20-1	few	TRBJ2-1	SARDRQGNHEQF
TRBV5-1	-	TRBJ2-3	ASSPPLGSGTDTQY
TRBV7-2	-	TRBJ2-3	ASSLRGPEGSDTQY
TRBV4-1	-	TRBJ1-4	ASSLGQVEKLF
TRBV10-3	-	TRBJ2-1	AISGLAYNEQF
TRBV12-3/TRBV12-4	few	TRBJ2-1	ASSLVAGEQF